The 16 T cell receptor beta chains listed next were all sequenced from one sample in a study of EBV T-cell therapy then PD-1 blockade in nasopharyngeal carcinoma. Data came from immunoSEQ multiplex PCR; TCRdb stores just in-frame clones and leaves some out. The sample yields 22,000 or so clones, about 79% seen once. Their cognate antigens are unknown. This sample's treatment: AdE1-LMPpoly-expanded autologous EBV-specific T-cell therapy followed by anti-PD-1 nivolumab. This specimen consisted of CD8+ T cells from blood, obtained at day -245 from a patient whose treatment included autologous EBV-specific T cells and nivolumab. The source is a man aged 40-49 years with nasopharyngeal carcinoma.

CDR3 sequence reads: CASSYDRGFYEQYF. In DNA, the CDR3 is TGTGCCAGCAGTTACGACCGTGGTTTCTACGAGCAGTACTTC. The chain couples TRBV6-2 or TRBV6-3 to TRBJ2-7; no reliable D call. Germline CDR1 and CDR2: MNHEY and SVGEGT. There are 14 residues in the CDR3. The germline V and J ends were trimmed by 2 bases and 3 bases, with 11 bases remaining between them.

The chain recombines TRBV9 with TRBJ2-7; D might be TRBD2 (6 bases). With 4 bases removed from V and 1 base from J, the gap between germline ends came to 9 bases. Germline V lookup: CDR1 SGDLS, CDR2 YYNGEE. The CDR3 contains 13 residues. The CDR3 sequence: CASSPGLSYEQYF. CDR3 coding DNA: TGTGCCAGCAGCCCGGGACTTTCCTACGAGCAGTACTTC. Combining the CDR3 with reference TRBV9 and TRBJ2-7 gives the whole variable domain DSGVTQTPKHLITATGQRVTLRCSPRSGDLSVYWYQQSLDQGLQFLIQYYNGEERAKGNILERFSAQQFPDLHSELNLSSLELGDSALYFCASSPGLSYEQYFGPGTRLTVT.

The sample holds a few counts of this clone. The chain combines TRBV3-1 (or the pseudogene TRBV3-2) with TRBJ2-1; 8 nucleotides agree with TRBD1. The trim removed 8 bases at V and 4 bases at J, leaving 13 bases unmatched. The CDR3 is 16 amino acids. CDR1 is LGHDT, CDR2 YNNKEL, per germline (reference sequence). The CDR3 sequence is CASAKGGQALYNEQFF. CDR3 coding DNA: TGTGCCAGCGCGAAGGGGGGACAGGCCCTTTACAATGAGCAGTTCTTC.

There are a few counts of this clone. In DNA, the CDR3 is TGTGCCAGCAGTAGGGGGGGAAGCAATCAGCCCCAGCATTTT. Residues: CASSRGGSNQPQHF. This sequence joins TRBV27 and TRBJ1-5; the D gene is possibly TRBD1 (6 bases). The V end was cut by 5 bases, the J end by 1 base, with 9 bases between. CDR1 and CDR2 from the germline V gene are MNHEY and SMNVEV (reference sequence). This CDR3 spans 14 amino acids.

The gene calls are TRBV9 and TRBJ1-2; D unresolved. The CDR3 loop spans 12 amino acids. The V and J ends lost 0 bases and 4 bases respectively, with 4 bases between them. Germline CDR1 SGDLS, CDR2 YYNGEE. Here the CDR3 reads CASSVGGYGYTF. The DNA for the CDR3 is TGTGCCAGCAGCGTAGGAGGCTATGGCTACACCTTC. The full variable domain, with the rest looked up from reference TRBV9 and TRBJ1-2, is DSGVTQTPKHLITATGQRVTLRCSPRSGDLSVYWYQQSLDQGLQFLIQYYNGEERAKGNILERFSAQQFPDLHSELNLSSLELGDSALYFCASSVGGYGYTFGSGTRLTVV.

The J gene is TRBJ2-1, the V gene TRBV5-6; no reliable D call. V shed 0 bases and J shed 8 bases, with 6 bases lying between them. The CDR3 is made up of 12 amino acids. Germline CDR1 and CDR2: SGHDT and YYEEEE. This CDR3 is CASSLVADEQFF. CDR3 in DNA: TGTGCCAGCAGCTTGGTTGCCGATGAGCAGTTCTTC. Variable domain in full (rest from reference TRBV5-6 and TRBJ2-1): DAGVTQSPTHLIKTRGQQVTLRCSPKSGHDTVSWYQQALGQGPQFIFQYYEEEERQRGNFPDRFSGHQFPNYSSELNVNALLLGDSALYLCASSLVADEQFFGPGTRLTVL.

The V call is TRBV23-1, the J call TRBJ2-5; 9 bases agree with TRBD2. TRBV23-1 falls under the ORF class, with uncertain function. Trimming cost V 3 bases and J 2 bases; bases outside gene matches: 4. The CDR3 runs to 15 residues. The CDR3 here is CASSHPAGGQETQYF. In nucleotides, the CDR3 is TGCGCCAGCAGTCATCCAGCGGGGGGACAAGAGACCCAGTACTTC.

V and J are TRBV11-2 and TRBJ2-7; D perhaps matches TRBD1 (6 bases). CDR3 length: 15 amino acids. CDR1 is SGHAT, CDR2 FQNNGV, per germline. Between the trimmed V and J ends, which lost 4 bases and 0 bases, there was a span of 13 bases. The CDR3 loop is CASSWERTASYEQYF. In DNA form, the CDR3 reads TGTGCCAGCAGCTGGGAAAGGACAGCCTCCTACGAGCAGTACTTC.

CDR3 protein: CASSPPLPLNYGYTF. CDR3 sequence (DNA): TGCGCCAGCAGCCCACCCCTCCCTTTGAACTATGGCTACACCTTC. The V gene is TRBV4-1, the J gene TRBJ1-2; D call uncertain. The CDR3 runs 15 residues. The germline gives CDR1 MGHRA, CDR2 YSYEKL. The V end was cut by 4 bases, the J end by 2 bases, with 14 bases between.

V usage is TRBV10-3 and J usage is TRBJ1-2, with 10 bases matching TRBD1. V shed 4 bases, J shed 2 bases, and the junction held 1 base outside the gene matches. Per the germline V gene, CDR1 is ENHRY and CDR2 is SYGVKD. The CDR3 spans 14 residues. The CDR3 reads CAISVGQGNYGYTF. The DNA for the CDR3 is TGTGCCATCAGTGTGGGACAGGGGAACTATGGCTACACCTTC.

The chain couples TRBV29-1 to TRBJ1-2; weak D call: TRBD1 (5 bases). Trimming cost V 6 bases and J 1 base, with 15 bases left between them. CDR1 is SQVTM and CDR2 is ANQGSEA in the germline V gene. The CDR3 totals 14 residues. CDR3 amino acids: CSVDGTDFNYGYTF. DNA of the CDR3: TGCAGCGTAGACGGGACTGACTTTAACTATGGCTACACCTTC. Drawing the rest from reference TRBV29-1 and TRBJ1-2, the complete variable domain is SAVISQKPSRDICQRGTSLTIQCQVDSQVTMMFWYRQQPGQSLTLIATANQGSEATYESGFVIDKFPISRPNLTFSTLTVSNMSPEDSSIYLCSVDGTDFNYGYTFGSGTRLTVV.

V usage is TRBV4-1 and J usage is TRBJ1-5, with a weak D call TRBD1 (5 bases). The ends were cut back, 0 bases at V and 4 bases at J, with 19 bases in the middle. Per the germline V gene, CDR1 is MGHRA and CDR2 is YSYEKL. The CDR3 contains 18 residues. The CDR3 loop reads CASSQDAPPGMRNQPQHF. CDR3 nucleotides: TGCGCCAGCAGCCAAGATGCCCCCCCAGGGATGCGAAATCAGCCCCAGCATTTT.

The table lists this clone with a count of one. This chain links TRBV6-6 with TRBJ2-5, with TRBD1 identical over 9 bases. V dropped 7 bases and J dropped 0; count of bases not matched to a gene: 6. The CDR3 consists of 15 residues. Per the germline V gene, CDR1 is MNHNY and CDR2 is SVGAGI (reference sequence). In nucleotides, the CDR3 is TGTGCCAGCACTCACCGGGACAGGGACCAAGAGACCCAGTACTTC. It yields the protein CASTHRDRDQETQYF.

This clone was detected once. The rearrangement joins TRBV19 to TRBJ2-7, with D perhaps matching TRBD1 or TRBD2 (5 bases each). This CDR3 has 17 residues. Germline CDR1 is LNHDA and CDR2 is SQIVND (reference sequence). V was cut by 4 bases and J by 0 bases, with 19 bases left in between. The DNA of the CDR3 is TGTGCCAGTAGTAGAGGGCCCTTAAGGGGAGACTCCTACGAGCAGTACTTC. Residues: CASSRGPLRGDSYEQYF. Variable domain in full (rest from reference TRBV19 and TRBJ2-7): DGGITQSPKYLFRKEGQNVTLSCEQNLNHDAMYWYRQDPGQGLRLIYYSQIVNDFQKGDIAEGYSVSREKKESFPLTVTSAQKNPTAFYLCASSRGPLRGDSYEQYFGPGTRLTVT.

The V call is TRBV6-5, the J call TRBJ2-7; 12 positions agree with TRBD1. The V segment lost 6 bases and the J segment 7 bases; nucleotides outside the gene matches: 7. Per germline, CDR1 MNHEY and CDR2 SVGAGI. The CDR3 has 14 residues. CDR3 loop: CASSLGQGAWEQYF. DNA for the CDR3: TGTGCCAGCAGCTTGGGACAGGGGGCGTGGGAGCAGTACTTC.

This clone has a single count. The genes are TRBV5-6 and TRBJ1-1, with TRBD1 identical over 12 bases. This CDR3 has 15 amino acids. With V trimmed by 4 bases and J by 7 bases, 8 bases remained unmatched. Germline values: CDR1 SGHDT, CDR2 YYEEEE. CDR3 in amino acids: CASSRTGQGAVEAFF. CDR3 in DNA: TGTGCCAGCAGCCGGACGGGACAGGGGGCGGTTGAAGCTTTCTTT.